Following are 16 T cell receptor beta chains from one sample sequenced in a study of neoadjuvant nivolumab and ipilimumab in lung cancer. Generated by immunoSEQ multiplex PCR, the TCRdb table keeps only in-frame clones and is missing some. The table records some 29,000 clones, over 80% of them present only once. The specimen was tumor tissue, collected after neoadjuvant nivolumab, alone or with ipilimumab, at or shortly before surgery. The receptors shown here come from an adult with non-small cell lung cancer.

This chain uses TRBV2 with TRBJ2-2; 10 nucleotides match TRBD2. Germline V gives CDR1 SNHLY, CDR2 FYNNEI. The CDR3 consists of 15 residues. V dropped 3 bases and J dropped 6; count of bases not matched to a gene: 4. CDR3 nucleotide sequence: TGTGCCAGCAGTGATTTAGCGGGGGGTTCCGGGGAGCTGTTTTTT. Translation: CASSDLAGGSGELFF.

This clone was seen a single time. This chain uses TRBV6-5 with TRBJ1-3; TRBD1 is a possible D gene (5 bases). The CDR3 contains 15 residues. Germline values: CDR1 MNHEY, CDR2 SVGAGI. The V and J ends lost 2 bases and 4 bases respectively, with 12 bases between them. This CDR3 reads CASSYAGGRGNTIYF. CDR3 nucleotide sequence: TGTGCCAGCAGTTACGCTGGGGGAAGGGGAAACACCATATATTTT.

V is TRBV6-1 and J is TRBJ1-1; D unclear. Germline CDR1 and CDR2: MNHNS and SASEGT. There are 13 residues in the CDR3. V was shortened by 3 bases and J by 14 bases, with 19 bases between the two germline ends. DNA for the CDR3: TGTGCCAGCAGTGACCCAACGGGTCCTCGTAACTTCTTT. This encodes CASSDPTGPRNFF.

The V call is TRBV10-3, the J call TRBJ1-1; D remains ambiguous. Germline lookup yields CDR1 ENHRY and CDR2 SYGVKD. This CDR3 region has 14 residues. V was clipped by 0 bases and J by 0 bases, with 5 bases between them. CDR3 sequence (DNA): TGTGCCATCAGTGAGTCGATGGTGAACACTGAAGCTTTCTTT. It yields the protein CAISESMVNTEAFF.

This chain joins TRBV7-9 and TRBJ2-1, with D hard to call. Trimming removed 8 bases from V and 5 bases from J, with 4 bases in between. The CDR3 extends over 10 amino acids. The germline V gene encodes CDR1 SEHNR and CDR2 FQNEAQ (reference sequence). CDR3 in DNA: TGTGCCAGCGGAAACAATGAGCAGTTCTTC. Translating gives CASGNNEQFF.

The chain has TRBV2 and TRBJ1-2, with D uncertain. V was trimmed by 8 bases and J by 0 bases, leaving 13 bases between them. This CDR3 comprises 14 residues. Germline V CDR1 and CDR2: SNHLY, FYNNEI. The CDR3 sequence: CASRERLTNYGYTF. The CDR3 DNA reads as TGTGCCAGCCGGGAGCGGTTGACTAACTATGGCTACACCTTC.

The chain combines TRBV18 with TRBJ1-5, with TRBD1 as a possible D gene (6 bases). Germline CDR1 and CDR2: KGHSH and LQKENI. CDR3 length equals 15 residues. The ends were cut back, 3 bases at V and 6 bases at J, with 15 bases in the middle. CDR3 sequence: CASSPASGGVQPQHF. CDR3 in DNA: TGTGCCAGCTCACCCGCTTCGGGGGGCGTTCAGCCCCAGCATTTT. The full variable domain, rest sourced from reference TRBV18 and TRBJ1-5, is NAGVMQNPRHLVRRRGQEARLRCSPMKGHSHVYWYRQLPEEGLKFMVYLQKENIIDESGMPKERFSAEFPKEGPSILRIQQVVRGDSAAYFCASSPASGGVQPQHFGDGTRLSIL.

V gene TRBV11-2 combines with J gene TRBJ1-3; no clear D. The CDR3 is made up of 13 amino acids. Germline V gives CDR1 SGHAT, CDR2 FQNNGV. The V end lost 1 base, the J end lost 11 bases, and 12 bases lay between the germline ends. The CDR3 nucleotides are TGTGCCAGCAGCTTAGCGGGAGTCCCGGCCATATATTTT. Translation: CASSLAGVPAIYF.

The chain links TRBV9 to TRBJ1-4; D is undetermined. Trimming stripped 0 bases from V and 5 bases from J, with 8 bases between. The length of the CDR3 is 14 residues. The germline V gene has CDR1 SGDLS and CDR2 YYNGEE. CDR3 bases: TGTGCCAGCAGCGTAGGGGCAGAGAATGAAAAACTGTTTTTT. It specifies CASSVGAENEKLFF. The full variable domain, rest sourced from reference TRBV9 and TRBJ1-4, is DSGVTQTPKHLITATGQRVTLRCSPRSGDLSVYWYQQSLDQGLQFLIQYYNGEERAKGNILERFSAQQFPDLHSELNLSSLELGDSALYFCASSVGAENEKLFFGSGTQLSVL.

The count of this clone is one. This chain joins TRBV29-1 and TRBJ1-1; no firm D call. The CDR3 is 14 amino acids. The V end was cut by 3 bases, the J end by 1 base, with 12 bases between. CDR1 and CDR2 from the germline V gene are SQVTM and ANQGSEA. CDR3 nucleotide sequence: TGCAGCGTTGAGCACATGGATGGGAACACTGAAGCTTTCTTT. Protein product: CSVEHMDGNTEAFF.

This sequence joins TRBV29-1 and TRBJ2-1; 9 bases match TRBD2. Germline lookup yields CDR1 SQVTM and CDR2 ANQGSEA. The CDR3 has 14 residues. The V gene end was trimmed by 3 bases and the J gene end by 8 bases; junction bases not matched to a gene: 8. CDR3 bases: TGCAGCGTTGACGGGCGGGAGGGCCTGGATGAGCAGTTCTTC. It encodes CSVDGREGLDEQFF.

This chain uses TRBV6-5 with TRBJ2-3, with TRBD2 matching over 7 bases. V shed 8 bases and J 2 bases; nucleotides not matched to a gene: 10. The CDR3 is 15 amino acids. The germline gives CDR1 MNHEY, CDR2 SVGAGI. The CDR3 region is CASCHRGVNTDTQYF. CDR3 in DNA: TGTGCCAGCTGCCATCGGGGGGTGAACACAGATACGCAGTATTTT.

The chain recombines TRBV29-1 with TRBJ1-3, with a weak D call TRBD1 (6 bases). Germline values: CDR1 SQVTM, CDR2 ANQGSEA. CDR3 length: 15 amino acids. Trimming took 4 bases from V and 2 from J, leaving 15 bases between them. CDR3 bases: TGCAGCGTTGCCTCCTACACAGGGACTGGAAACACCATATATTTT. This sequence encodes CSVASYTGTGNTIYF.

The rearrangement uses TRBV5-1 and TRBJ1-2; 8 nucleotides match TRBD1. V gave up 0 bases and J gave up 6 bases; unmatched junction bases: 4. The germline gives CDR1 SGHRS, CDR2 YFSETQ. This CDR3 region has 14 residues. For the CDR3, the DNA is TGCGCCAGCAGCTTGGCGGACAGGGTGGATGGCTACACCTTC. This codes for CASSLADRVDGYTF. Based on the CDR3 plus reference TRBV5-1 and TRBJ1-2, the full variable domain is KAGVTQTPRYLIKTRGQQVTLSCSPISGHRSVSWYQQTPGQGLQFLFEYFSETQRNKGNFPGRFSGRQFSNSRSEMNVSTLELGDSALYLCASSLADRVDGYTFGSGTRLTVV.

The genes are TRBV6-1 and TRBJ2-5, with TRBD2 identical over 8 bases. The germline gives CDR1 MNHNS, CDR2 SASEGT. The V segment lost 3 bases and the J segment 3 bases; nucleotides outside the gene matches: 15. This CDR3 comprises 18 residues. This CDR3 is CASSDPNRRGGAEETQYF. In DNA form, the CDR3 reads TGTGCCAGCAGTGATCCGAACCGACGGGGGGGGGCTGAAGAGACCCAGTACTTC.

The chain couples TRBV27 to TRBJ1-5, with D perhaps TRBD1 (5 bases). The CDR3 has 17 residues. V shed 6 bases and J shed 4 bases, with 22 bases lying between them. Germline-derived CDR1 and CDR2 are MNHEY and SMNVEV (reference sequence). The CDR3 nucleotides are TGTGCCAGCAGCGAATTGCCCGCAGGGTCTGGTAATCAGCCCCAGCATTTT. It specifies CASSELPAGSGNQPQHF.